One and the same sample provided the 8 T cell receptor beta chains below, sequenced in a study of shared clonotypes between healthy human individuals. The table came from immunoSEQ multiplex PCR; TCRdb's copy has only in-frame clones and leaves some out. The sample records around 500,000 clones, approximately 81% being singletons. Sequenced input: PBMCs. These receptors were collected from a woman in her 40s in good health. Some clones in this sample may be carry-over from other donors' samples.

This rearrangement joins TRBV11-2 to TRBJ2-1; D tentatively reads TRBD1 or TRBD2 (6 bases each). There are 15 residues in the CDR3. CDR1 SGHAT and CDR2 FQNNGV come from the germline V gene. V lost 5 bases to trimming and J lost 5 bases, with 16 bases between them. CDR3 in DNA: TGTGCCAGCAGCCAAGATCAAGGGGGGCACAATGAGCAGTTCTTC. This gives the protein CASSQDQGGHNEQFF.

J is TRBJ2-1 and V is TRBV5-8, with TRBD1 identical over 12 bases. The CDR3 covers 14 residues. V trimming: 4 bases; J trimming: 11 bases; junction bases outside the gene matches: 7. Germline CDR1 reads SGHTS; CDR2 reads YDEGEE. DNA of the CDR3: TGTGCCAGCAGCAAACCGGGACAGGGGGCGCAGCAGTTCTTC. Translation: CASSKPGQGAQQFF.

J is TRBJ1-5 and V is TRBV2, with D unresolved. Trimming stripped 8 bases from V and 0 bases from J, with 5 bases between. Germline V gene data show CDR1 as SNHLY and CDR2 as FYNNEI. This CDR3 contains 12 residues. CDR3 DNA sequence: TGTGCCAGCTCCTATAGCAATCAGCCCCAGCATTTT. It specifies CASSYSNQPQHF.

The J gene is TRBJ2-5, the V gene TRBV18; TRBD1 is a possible D gene (6 bases). Trimming pared 3 bases from V and 4 bases from J, leaving 15 bases between. Looked up from germline, CDR1 is KGHSH and CDR2 is LQKENI. The CDR3 spans 15 residues. DNA for the CDR3: TGTGCCAGCTCACCGCTAGGGGGTGACGGAGAGACCCAGTACTTC. Amino acid sequence: CASSPLGGDGETQYF.

This chain uses TRBV4-3 with TRBJ2-2; TRBD2 matches 10 bases. CDR1 and CDR2 from the germline V gene are LGHNA and YSLEER. The CDR3 loop spans 17 amino acids. The trim removed 0 bases at V and 7 bases at J, leaving 8 bases unmatched. CDR3: CASSQDEREGRGGELFF. The CDR3 bases are TGCGCCAGCAGCCAAGATGAGCGGGAGGGCCGGGGCGGGGAGCTGTTTTTT.

The chain joins TRBV27 to TRBJ2-7; 10 bases agree with TRBD1. From germline, CDR1 is MNHEY and CDR2 SMNVEV (reference sequence). Trimming cost V 6 bases and J 6 bases; bases outside gene matches: 8. CDR3 size: 14 residues. CDR3: CASREGTGASEQYF. Written as DNA, the CDR3 is TGTGCCAGCAGGGAGGGGACAGGGGCTAGCGAGCAGTACTTC.

This clone was seen a single time. It differs at one base from a far larger clone, so likely a read error. This sequence joins TRBV11-3 and TRBJ2-3, with unresolved D. Trimming shortened V by 0 bases and J by 6 bases, and 7 bases separated the two germline ends. CDR1 and CDR2 (germline): SGHNT, YENEEA. This CDR3 is 13 amino acids long. The CDR3 DNA reads as TGTGCCAGCAGCTTAGAGCTGCAGGATACGCAGTATTTT. Protein: CASSLELQDTQYF.

This clone was seen only once. The chain uses TRBV7-8 and TRBJ1-2, with no clear D. Germline V gene data show CDR1 as SGHVS and CDR2 as FQNEAQ. V shed 4 bases and J shed 4 bases, with 16 bases lying between them. The CDR3 is 15 amino acids. CDR3 in amino acids: CASSYRPENLYGYTF. The CDR3 region has the DNA TGTGCCAGCAGCTATCGGCCAGAAAACCTCTATGGCTACACCTTC.